Listed here are 21 T cell receptor beta chains from one sample, sequenced in a study of blood T cells in healthy people across ages. With a J-beta primer mix and a sample-barcoded 5' primer, a second PCR ran roughly 7 to 11 cycles. Via MiXCR, TCRdb re-called the 5' RACE reads, giving one row per CDR3 protein. The sample consists of 650,000 to 700,000 distinct CDR3 sequences, roughly 30% of them appearing once. The sample was blood. The origin of the receptors is a woman of 80 years or more in good health.

This clonotype was recorded a few times. A much more abundant neighbour one base away suggests this may be a read error. The genes are TRBV29-1 and TRBJ1-2; 7 bases line up with TRBD1. Germline CDR1 SQVTM, CDR2 ANQGSEA. The CDR3 extends over 12 amino acids. V was pared by 7 bases and J by 8 bases, with 10 bases of the junction left unmatched. The CDR3 DNA reads TGCAGCGGTGAGACAGGGTATGGCGGCTACACCTTC. This translates into CSGETGYGGYTF. The full variable domain, its missing parts supplied by reference TRBV29-1 and TRBJ1-2, is SAVISQKPSRDICQRGTSLTIQCQVDSQVTMMFWYRQQPGQSLTLIATANQGSEATYESGFVIDKFPISRPNLTFSTLTVSNMSPEDSSIYLCSGETGYGGYTFGSGTRLTVV.

The rearrangement joins TRBV5-6 to TRBJ2-5; no clear D. The CDR3 totals 15 residues. V lost 2 bases to trimming and J lost 0 bases, with 11 bases between them. CDR1 SGHDT and CDR2 YYEEEE come from the germline V gene. CDR3: CASSFYHPYQETQYF. In DNA form, the CDR3 reads TGTGCCAGCAGCTTCTATCACCCGTACCAAGAGACCCAGTACTTC.

This clonotype was seen only a few times. This chain connects TRBV7-2 to TRBJ1-5; the D gene is possibly TRBD1 (6 bases). CDR3 length: 15 amino acids. Germline CDR1 SGHTA, CDR2 FQGNSA. Trimming left V 5 bases short and J 5 bases short, with 16 bases between. CDR3 nucleotides: TGTGCCAGCAGCAAAGAAGCAGGGGCAGATCAGCCCCAGCATTTT. It is translated as CASSKEAGADQPQHF.

This clonotype occurred many times. The V and J genes are TRBV6-1 and TRBJ2-3; 8 bases line up with TRBD2. J gave up 1 base and V 8 bases, and 8 bases lay outside the gene matches. This CDR3 has 15 amino acids. Germline lookup yields CDR1 MNHNS and CDR2 SASEGT. In DNA form, the CDR3 reads TGTGCCAGCGGGGTAGCGGGGAGAGGCACAGATACGCAGTATTTT. Residues: CASGVAGRGTDTQYF.

This clonotype was observed once. The junction departs from germline at one end; a sequencing error may be responsible. The genes are TRBV12-3 or TRBV12-4 and TRBJ2-3; 7 bases are a match to TRBD1. The CDR3 extends over 15 amino acids. The CDR3 region is CASSLDRGSTDMQYF. The CDR3 bases are TGTGCCAGCAGTTTAGACAGGGGAAGCACAGATATGCAGTATTTT.

This clonotype showed up just a few times. Given a much more abundant clone one base away, this may be a read error. The V gene is TRBV5-1, the J gene TRBJ2-3; D unclear. CDR1 and CDR2 from the germline V gene are SGHRS and YFSETQ. This CDR3 has 13 residues. Written as DNA, the CDR3 is TGCGCCGGCAGCTTTTATCCCACAGATACGCAGTATTTT. This codes for CAGSFYPTDTQYF. Based on the CDR3 plus reference TRBV5-1 and TRBJ2-3, the full variable domain is KAGVTQTPRYLIKTRGQQVTLSCSPISGHRSVSWYQQTPGQGLQFLFEYFSETQRNKGNFPGRFSGRQFSNSRSEMNVSTLELGDSALYLCAGSFYPTDTQYFGPGTRLTVL.

Comment on this clonotype: A read error is possible here, since a much larger clone lies one base away. The V call is TRBV12-3 or TRBV12-4, the J call TRBJ2-5; the D gene is possibly TRBD1 (5 bases). The CDR3 totals 11 residues. CDR3 DNA: TGTGTCAGCAGTTCAGGGTCCGCGGAGTACTTC. This sequence encodes CVSSSGSAEYF.

A word on this clonotype: This may stem from a read error, because a much larger clone lies one nucleotide away. The chain couples TRBV7-2 to TRBJ2-5; TRBD1 or TRBD2 may be the D gene (5 bases each). With the DNA end fitting TRBJ2-1 better, the J assignment may be wrong. CDR1 and CDR2 (germline): SGHTA, FQGNSA. The CDR3 runs 12 residues. The CDR3 loop reads CASSSGRGTQFF. Written as DNA, the CDR3 is TGTGCCAGCAGCTCCGGCCGTGGGACCCAGTTCTTC.

This clonotype was seen more than once but under ten times. The rearrangement links TRBV6-1 to TRBJ1-1; 7 bases match TRBD1. Germline-derived CDR1 and CDR2 are MNHNS and SASEGT. V shed 8 bases, J shed 1 base, and the junction held 10 bases outside the gene matches. This CDR3 contains 15 residues. The chain's CDR3 is CASQRTGNANTEAFF. Here the CDR3 DNA reads TGTGCCAGCCAAAGGACAGGTAATGCGAACACTGAAGCTTTCTTT.

For this clonotype: At one of its ends the junction is not consistent with the germline gene, which may arise from a read error. The chain carries TRBV7-2 and TRBJ1-3; D is perhaps TRBD1 (6 bases). Germline loops: CDR1 SGHTA, CDR2 FQGNSA. The CDR3 consists of 16 residues. The CDR3 loop reads CASRGGGRGSGDTIYF. The DNA of the CDR3 is TGTGCCAGCAGGGGAGGTGGCAGGGGCTCTGGAGACACCATATATTTT.

This clonotype was seen ten or more times. The chain joins TRBV7-8 to TRBJ2-3; D unresolved. Trimming pared 0 bases from V and 8 bases from J, leaving 12 bases between. The CDR3 is made up of 14 amino acids. The germline V gene has CDR1 SGHVS and CDR2 FQNEAQ. This chain's CDR3 is CASSLAGFPGTQYF. CDR3 sequence (DNA): TGTGCCAGCAGCTTAGCGGGATTTCCCGGTACGCAGTATTTT.

This clonotype was detected many times. This sequence joins TRBV11-3 and TRBJ2-3; 7 bases align to TRBD1. The ends lost 4 bases at V and 4 bases at J; junction bases unmatched: 5. CDR1 is SGHNT and CDR2 is YENEEA in the germline V gene. CDR3 size: 14 residues. The CDR3 protein is CASSSRQGPDTQYF. The CDR3 region has the DNA TGTGCCAGCAGCTCAAGACAGGGCCCAGATACGCAGTATTTT.

The V gene is TRBV29-1, the J gene TRBJ2-3; D not resolved. Germline CDR1 is SQVTM and CDR2 is ANQGSEA. Trimming removed 5 bases from V and 2 bases from J, with 14 bases in between. The CDR3 extends over 14 amino acids. The CDR3 DNA is TGCAGCGTTCAAAAGCTGCTAGTCACAGATACGCAGTATTTT. Translated: CSVQKLLVTDTQYF.

The rearrangement uses TRBV7-9 and TRBJ1-1; D gene ambiguous. V lost 1 base and J 4 bases, leaving 10 bases between the germline ends. CDR3 length: 14 amino acids. Per germline, CDR1 SEHNR and CDR2 FQNEAQ (reference sequence). CDR3 region: CASSLDHRRTEAFF. The DNA of the CDR3 is TGTGCCAGCAGCTTAGACCACAGACGCACTGAAGCTTTCTTT.

CDR3 nucleotide sequence: TGTGCCAGCAGCGGTTCAGGGGAGGGAAACATTCAGTACTTC. It yields the protein CASSGSGEGNIQYF. The chain has TRBV7-2 and TRBJ2-4; tentative D call: TRBD2 (7 bases). Trimming pared 5 bases from V and 6 bases from J, leaving 14 bases between. This CDR3 is built from 14 residues. Germline assignment: CDR1 SGHTA and CDR2 FQGNSA.

J is TRBJ2-5 and V is TRBV15; maybe TRBD1 (5 bases). This CDR3 contains 12 residues. Per the germline V gene, CDR1 is LNHNV and CDR2 is YYDKDF (reference sequence). V dropped 3 bases and J dropped 4 bases, with 6 bases sitting between them. The CDR3 sequence: CATSSQGETQYF. CDR3 DNA: TGTGCCACCAGCAGTCAGGGAGAGACCCAGTACTTC.

This clonotype was found a few times. Just one base apart from a much larger clone, this may be a read error. The chain links TRBV5-1 to TRBJ2-7; either TRBD1 or TRBD2 may fit D (5 bases each). This CDR3 is 14 amino acids long. The germline V gene has CDR1 SGHRS and CDR2 YFSETQ. V was shortened by 3 bases and J by 3 bases, with 13 bases between the two germline ends. This chain's CDR3 is CASSWDPRFYEQYF. DNA of the CDR3: TGCGCCAGCAGCTGGGACCCCAGGTTCTACGAGCAGTACTTC.

On this clonotype: This could be a read error, since a much larger clone is one nucleotide away. The rearrangement uses TRBV5-1 and TRBJ2-1; 16 bases map to TRBD2. TRBJ2-7 matches the DNA end more closely, so the J call is doubtful. Germline V gives CDR1 SGHRS, CDR2 YFSETQ. This CDR3 has 15 residues. This chain's CDR3 is CATQGLAGGPNEQYF. Here the CDR3 DNA reads TGCGCCACCCAGGGACTAGCGGGGGGGCCAAATGAGCAGTACTTC.

The J gene is TRBJ2-3, the V gene TRBV20-1; a weak D match, TRBD2 (6 bases). In germline, CDR1 is DFQATT, CDR2 SNEGSKA (reference sequence). Between the trimmed V and J ends, which lost 3 bases and 8 bases, there was a span of 18 bases. The CDR3 loop spans 14 amino acids. The CDR3 reads CSASRAGKRGTQYF. In DNA form, the CDR3 reads TGCAGTGCTAGTCGGGCGGGGAAGCGAGGTACGCAGTATTTT.

This clonotype appeared a few times. A much larger clone lies one base from this, so it may be a read error. The chain couples TRBV7-2 to TRBJ2-3, with D unresolved. Germline CDR1 reads SGHTA; CDR2 reads FQGNSA. CDR3 length: 14 amino acids. CDR3 coding DNA: TGTGCCGGCAGCTTCTCCAGGCTCACAGATACGCAGTATTTT. Protein: CAGSFSRLTDTQYF.

J is TRBJ2-2 and V is TRBV5-1; 7 bases map to TRBD1. V shed 0 bases and J 6 bases; nucleotides not matched to a gene: 2. Germline V gene lookup returns CDR1 SGHRS and CDR2 YFSETQ. The CDR3 contains 14 residues. CDR3 residues: CASSLVQGSGELFF. The DNA for the CDR3 is TGCGCCAGCAGCTTGGTACAGGGGTCCGGGGAGCTGTTTTTT.